This entry lists 5 T cell receptor beta chains sequenced from one sample in a study of blood T cells in healthy people across ages. Primers used in a second PCR of about 6 to 11 cycles were a sample-barcoded 5' primer and a J-beta primer mix. MiXCR, run by TCRdb on the 5' RACE reads, gives a single entry per CDR3 protein. The top ten clones hold around 22% of a sample with some 690,000 distinct CDR3 sequences, approximately 22% of them seen once. Sequencing was performed on blood. The source is a man between 65 and 85 years old in good health.

This chain links TRBV12-3 or TRBV12-4 with TRBJ1-6; D is unresolved. CDR3 length: 15 amino acids. The V end lost 8 bases, the J end lost 4 bases, and 15 bases lay between the germline ends. The CDR3 DNA is TGTGCCAGCCTGTTAGAGAGCGGTTATAATTCACCCCTCCACTTT. Its protein product is CASLLESGYNSPLHF.

The CDR3 is CASSTLRQGEEQFF. Here the CDR3 DNA reads TGTGCCAGCAGTACTCTTAGACAGGGTGAAGAGCAGTTCTTC. The chain recombines TRBV12-3 or TRBV12-4 with TRBJ2-1; TRBD1 matches at 7 bases. CDR3 length equals 14 residues. V lost 5 bases to trimming and J lost 10 bases; unmatched junction nucleotides: 11.

This clonotype came up a few times. The CDR3 loop is CASSYGGGTNQPQHF. As DNA, the CDR3 is TGTGCCAGCAGTTACGGAGGGGGGACCAATCAGCCCCAGCATTTT. This chain joins TRBV6-2 or TRBV6-3 and TRBJ1-5, with D perhaps TRBD1 (6 bases). Trimming stripped 2 bases from V and 3 bases from J, with 11 bases between. CDR3 length equals 15 residues. Germline V gene lookup returns CDR1 MNHEY and CDR2 SVGEGT.

This clonotype showed up many times. V and J are TRBV29-1 and TRBJ1-1; D is ambiguous. Trimming took off 4 bases at V and 0 bases at J, with 9 bases between the two ends. The CDR3 has 13 amino acids. Germline V gene sequence: CDR1 SQVTM, CDR2 ANQGSEA. The CDR3 DNA is TGCAGCGTTGGGGGAGGAGTGAACACTGAAGCTTTCTTT. The encoded protein is CSVGGGVNTEAFF.

As DNA, the CDR3 is TGTGCCAGCAGCTTAGGTTCTTCCAATGAGCAGTTCTTC. Translated: CASSLGSSNEQFF. The J gene is TRBJ2-1, the V gene TRBV7-8; D gene unclear. The V gene lost 1 base and the J gene lost 6 bases, with 7 bases spanning the gap. Germline V CDR1 and CDR2: SGHVS, FQNEAQ. This CDR3 has 13 residues. The variable domain in full, completed from reference TRBV7-8 and TRBJ2-1, reads GAGVSQSPRYKVAKRGQDVALRCDPISGHVSLFWYQQALGQGPEFLTYFQNEAQLDKSGLPSDRFFAERPEGSVSTLKIQRTQQEDSAVYLCASSLGSSNEQFFGPGTRLTVL.